A selection of T cell receptor beta chains follows, all from one sample in a study of cytotoxic CD8 clonotypes in ibrutinib-treated CLL. Data came from immunoSEQ multiplex PCR; TCRdb stores just in-frame clones and leaves some out. The table has about 60,000 clones, nearly 55% seen once. The sample was PBMCs, taken at disease progression, from a patient treated with ibrutinib. The receptors were sampled from a human donor with chronic lymphocytic leukemia. The conserved cysteine and the conserved F or W are not part of the CDR3 here. A D gene is named only where the DNA matches it firmly.

. TRBJ1-6 TRBV6-4 ASQGEYNSPLH
. TRBJ1-5 TRBV18 ASSPLDGSNQPQH
. TRBJ2-7 TRBV7-6 ASSLGEGSSSYEQY
. TRBJ2-3 TRBV19 ASRFSLSTDTQY
TRBD2 TRBJ2-7 TRBV7-6 ASSLGRGGPYEQY
. TRBJ1-3 TRBV28 ASSFYSSGNTIY
. TRBJ2-7 TRBV7-2 ASSQVPGLSYEQY
. TRBJ2-4 TRBV19 ASSFPGVAKNIQY
. TRBJ2-5 TRBV2 ASSEAPGGTQY
. TRBJ1-4 TRBV7-8 ASGRVSTNEKLF
. TRBJ2-7 TRBV4-1 ASSHRLGNYEQY
. TRBJ2-5 TRBV5-1 ASSLVGGPPGRPQETQY
. TRBJ2-7 TRBV28 ASSSWGDPS
TRBD1 TRBJ2-5 TRBV11-1 ASSFDPGQGRETQY
. TRBJ1-2 TRBV30 AWSHQSPYGYT
. TRBJ1-6 TRBV11-3 ASSLEGDQGQRLYNSPLH
. TRBJ1-5 TRBV15 ATSRERGHQPQH
. TRBJ1-1 TRBV9 ASSVGVHTEAF
. TRBJ2-1 TRBV27 ASSSPPPANEQF
. TRBJ2-1 TRBV9 ASSLNNEQF
. TRBJ1-5 TRBV7-9 ASSPMENQPQH
. TRBJ2-3 TRBV5-1 ASSVGTHTDTQY
TRBD1 TRBJ2-7 TRBV28 ASTGTGTYEQY
. TRBJ2-1 TRBV18 ASSQTNNEQF
. TRBJ2-1 TRBV27 ASRDPWSSYNEQF
TRBD2 TRBJ2-7 TRBV6-4 ASSRLAVRSYEQY
. TRBJ1-2 TRBV27 ASSRGNELGYGYT
. TRBJ2-7 TRBV6-5 ASSYGGASSYEQY
TRBD1 TRBJ1-2 TRBV16 ASSQSTGGYGYT
. TRBJ1-2 TRBV6-4 ASSDQGRGGYT
TRBD2 TRBJ2-1 TRBV27 ASSPRVGGSSYNEQF
TRBD1 TRBJ1-6 TRBV5-6 ASSLSGQGNNSPLH
. TRBJ1-6 TRBV6-5 ASSYVRGSPLH
. TRBJ2-7 TRBV7-8 ASSSTGSRGYEQY
TRBD1 TRBJ1-2 TRBV30 AWSTGTGLNYGYT
. TRBJ2-2 TRBV27 ASSPATSNTGELF
TRBD2 TRBJ2-1 TRBV6-5 ASSSGTSGHNEQF
. TRBJ1-3 TRBV10-1 ASRERQNSGNTIY
. TRBJ2-3 TRBV27 ASSLSKGASTDTQY
TRBD1 TRBJ1-2 TRBV7-2 ASSRNPEQGNYGYT
. TRBJ1-2 TRBV18 ASSPRTGDGYT
TRBD1 TRBJ1-2 TRBV18 ASSSTQGVFHGYT
TRBD1 TRBJ1-1 TRBV7-2 ASTLRDWTGMNTEAF
TRBD2 TRBJ2-2 TRBV19 ASRREGRAGAGELF
TRBD1 TRBJ1-6 TRBV2 ASRDRQGAYSPLH
. TRBJ1-1 TRBV5-8 ASSMGGAF
. TRBJ2-7 TRBV13 ASSLVEQY
TRBD1 TRBJ2-5 TRBV11-2 ASSYNRGRLETQY
. TRBJ1-1 TRBV9 ASSNEGWSTEAF
TRBD2 TRBJ2-7 TRBV27 ASSLSLAGDYEQY
TRBD2 TRBJ2-6 TRBV19 ASRLAGLSGANVLT
TRBD1 TRBJ2-5 TRBV19 ASRATGADQETQY
TRBD1 TRBJ1-4 TRBV9 ASSVGQGFPEGLF